In its sample, the clone carrying this T cell receptor (beta chain) was seen a few times. Its specificity is not known. Using RNA transcripts as the source, TCR beta CDR3 regions were amplified. A set of HTBI primers served as the primers for a first-round RT-PCR of the TCR CDR3. One entry per CDR3 protein results from TCRdb running MiXCR on the multiplex PCR reads. The sample holds some 600,000 distinct CDR3 sequences, about 15% seen once. Clinical symptoms, serum thyroxine, TRAb, thyroid ultrasound and orbital computed tomography informed diagnoses. The data were taken from a study of T cells in Graves' hyperthyroidism and ophthalmopathy. Germline loops: CDR1 SGHNT, CDR2 YYREEE (reference sequence). The CDR3 runs 14 residues. Trimming cost V 0 bases and J 8 bases; bases outside gene matches: 4. Study results and caveats: Blood also held most thyroid clonotypes expanded beyond 0.001. From stable hyperthyroidism, ophthalmopathy was set apart by a 13 V-J model.

Sequencing was performed on blood. The chain combines TRBV5-4 with TRBJ2-1, with 8 bases fitting TRBD2. This clonotype originated in a woman aged 25 to 45 with Graves' hyperthyroidism that later progressed to Graves' ophthalmopathy. The CDR3 DNA reads as TGTGCCAGCAGCTTGGTGACAGCGGGGGATGAGCAGTTCTTC. Encoded protein: CASSLVTAGDEQFF.